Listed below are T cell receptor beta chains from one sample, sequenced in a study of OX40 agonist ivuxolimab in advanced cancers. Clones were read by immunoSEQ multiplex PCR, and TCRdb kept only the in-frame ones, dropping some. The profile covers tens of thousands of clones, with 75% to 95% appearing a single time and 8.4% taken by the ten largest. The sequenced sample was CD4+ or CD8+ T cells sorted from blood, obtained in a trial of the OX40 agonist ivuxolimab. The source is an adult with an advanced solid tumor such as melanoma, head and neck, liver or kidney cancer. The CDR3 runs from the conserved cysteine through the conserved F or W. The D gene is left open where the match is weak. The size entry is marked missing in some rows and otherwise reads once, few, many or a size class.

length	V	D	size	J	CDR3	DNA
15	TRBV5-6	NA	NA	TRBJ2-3	CASSLSRSGTDTQYF	TGTGCCAGCAGCTTAAGTAGATCAGGCACAGATACGCAGTATTTT
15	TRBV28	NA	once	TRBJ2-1	CASSYWGSSYNEQFF	TGTGCCAGCAGTTATTGGGGGAGCTCCTACAATGAGCAGTTCTTC
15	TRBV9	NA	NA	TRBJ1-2	CASSVGPKMNYGYTF	TGTGCCAGCAGCGTAGGACCTAAGATGAACTATGGCTACACCTTC
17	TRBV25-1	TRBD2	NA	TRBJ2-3	CASSELASGGARDTQYF	TGTGCCAGCAGTGAATTAGCTAGCGGGGGGGCTCGAGATACGCAGTATTTT
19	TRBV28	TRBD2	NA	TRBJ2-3	CASSLLIPPTSGSTDTQYF	TGTGCCAGCAGTTTACTAATCCCCCCGACTAGCGGGAGCACAGATACGCAGTATTTT
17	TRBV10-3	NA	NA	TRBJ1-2	CAISDPTSPEHNYGYTF	TGTGCCATCAGTGACCCGACCAGCCCCGAACATAACTATGGCTACACCTTC
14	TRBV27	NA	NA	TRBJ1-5	CASSFGRYNQPQHF	TGTGCCAGCAGTTTTGGACGGTATAATCAGCCCCAGCATTTT
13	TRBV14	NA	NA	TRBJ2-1	CASSPRQRYEQFF	TGTGCCAGCAGCCCCCGACAGAGGTATGAGCAGTTCTTC
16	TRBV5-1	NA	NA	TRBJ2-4	CASSLEPGRAKNIQYF	TGCGCCAGCAGCTTGGAACCGGGCCGAGCCAAAAACATTCAGTACTTC
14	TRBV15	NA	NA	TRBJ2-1	CATGGESSYNEQFF	TGTGCCACTGGAGGGGAGAGCTCCTACAATGAGCAGTTCTTC
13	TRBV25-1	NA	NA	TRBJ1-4	CASSAIGRNELFF	TGTGCCAGCAGTGCTATTGGCCGGAATGAGCTGTTTTTT
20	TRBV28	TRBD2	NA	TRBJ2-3	CASSSVTGTSGRHSTDTQYF	TGTGCCAGCAGCTCAGTGACCGGGACTAGCGGGAGGCATAGCACAGATACGCAGTATTTT
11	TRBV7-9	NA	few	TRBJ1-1	CASSKRTEAFF	TGTGCCAGCAGCAAGAGGACTGAAGCTTTCTTT
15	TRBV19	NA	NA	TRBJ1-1	CASSIGAGTITEAFF	TGTGCCAGTAGTATCGGGGCAGGGACGATAACTGAAGCTTTCTTT
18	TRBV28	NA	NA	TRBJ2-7	CASSIPDTARRGSYEQYF	TGTGCCAGCAGTATCCCCGATACGGCCCGACGGGGATCCTACGAGCAGTACTTC
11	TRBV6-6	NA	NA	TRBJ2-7	CASSYNGEQYF	TGTGCCAGCAGTTACAACGGGGAGCAGTACTTC
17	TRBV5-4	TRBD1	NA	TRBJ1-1	CASSSGDREGTLTEAFF	TGTGCCAGCAGCTCGGGGGACAGGGAAGGGACGTTGACTGAAGCTTTCTTT
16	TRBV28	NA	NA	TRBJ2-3	CASSLPPGQFTDTQYF	TGTGCCAGCAGTTTACCCCCGGGACAATTTACAGATACGCAGTATTTT
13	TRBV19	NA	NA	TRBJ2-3	CASSIDGEDTQYF	TGTGCCAGTAGTATAGATGGTGAAGATACGCAGTATTTT
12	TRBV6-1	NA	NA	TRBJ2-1	CASTRSYNEQFF	TGTGCCAGCACAAGGTCCTACAATGAGCAGTTCTTC
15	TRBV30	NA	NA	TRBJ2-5	CAWSVWDSGEGAQYF	TGTGCCTGGAGTGTCTGGGACTCGGGCGAAGGGGCCCAGTACTTC
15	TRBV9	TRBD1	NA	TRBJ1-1	CASSQGGLMNTEAFF	TGTGCCAGCAGCCAGGGGGGACTGATGAACACTGAAGCTTTCTTT
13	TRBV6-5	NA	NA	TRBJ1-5	CASRPFSNQPQHF	TGTGCCAGCAGACCTTTTAGCAATCAGCCCCAGCATTTT
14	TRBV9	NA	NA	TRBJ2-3	CASSAGGYTDTQYF	TGTGCCAGCAGCGCCGGGGGATACACAGATACGCAGTATTTT
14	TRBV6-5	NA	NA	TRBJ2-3	CASSYAETPDTQYF	TGTGCCAGCAGTTACGCTGAGACGCCAGATACGCAGTATTTT
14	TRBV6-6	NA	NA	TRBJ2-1	CATTRLEYYNEQFF	TGTGCCACGACCCGACTAGAGTATTACAATGAGCAGTTCTTC
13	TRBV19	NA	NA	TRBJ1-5	CAAAQGGNQPQHF	TGTGCCGCAGCACAGGGAGGCAATCAGCCCCAGCATTTT
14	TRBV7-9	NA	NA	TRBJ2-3	CASSLVYNTDTQYF	TGTGCCAGCAGCTTAGTATATAACACAGATACGCAGTATTTT
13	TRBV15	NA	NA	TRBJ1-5	CATSIGQNQPQHF	TGTGCCACCAGCATTGGACAGAATCAGCCCCAGCATTTT
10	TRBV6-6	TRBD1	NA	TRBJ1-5	CASSYGTANF	TGTGCCAGCAGTTACGGGACAGCAAATTTT
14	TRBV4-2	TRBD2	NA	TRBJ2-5	CASSHLAGEETQYF	TGTGCCAGCAGCCACCTAGCGGGGGAAGAGACCCAGTACTTC
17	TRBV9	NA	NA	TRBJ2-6	CASSVGGGSSGANVLTF	TGTGCCAGCAGCGTAGGAGGGGGGAGCTCTGGGGCCAACGTCCTGACTTTC
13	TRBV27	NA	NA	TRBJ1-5	CASSLWVDQPQHF	TGTGCCAGCAGTTTATGGGTAGATCAGCCCCAGCATTTT
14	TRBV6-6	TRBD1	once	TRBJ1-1	CASSSMTGGTEAFF	TGTGCCAGCAGTTCGATGACAGGGGGCACTGAAGCTTTCTTT
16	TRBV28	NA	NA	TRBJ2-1	CASSLWVGQGNNEQFF	TGTGCCAGCAGTTTATGGGTGGGTCAGGGAAACAATGAGCAGTTCTTC
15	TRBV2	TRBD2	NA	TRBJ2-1	CASSEGTSSRNEQFF	TGTGCCAGCAGTGAGGGGACTAGCTCCCGGAATGAGCAGTTCTTC
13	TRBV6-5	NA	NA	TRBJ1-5	CASSYNLRQPQHF	TGTGCCAGCAGTTACAACCTTCGACAGCCCCAGCATTTT
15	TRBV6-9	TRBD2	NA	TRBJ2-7	CASSYQVAGGYEQYF	TGTGCCAGCAGTTACCAGGTAGCGGGGGGATACGAGCAGTACTTC
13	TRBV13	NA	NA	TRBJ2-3	CASSPPVTYTQYF	TGTGCCAGCAGCCCTCCCGTCACCTATACGCAGTATTTT
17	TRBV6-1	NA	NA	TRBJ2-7	CASSEARGPRGFYEQYF	TGTGCCAGCAGTGAAGCGCGGGGCCCGCGGGGCTTCTACGAGCAGTACTTC
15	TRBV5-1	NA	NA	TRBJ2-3	CASSLGLSRADTQYF	TGCGCCAGCAGCTTGGGACTATCCAGAGCAGATACGCAGTATTTT
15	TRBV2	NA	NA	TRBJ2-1	CASSKIYPMDNEQFF	TGTGCCAGCAGCAAGATATATCCTATGGACAATGAGCAGTTCTTC
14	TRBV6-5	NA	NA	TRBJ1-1	CASSYTDSNTEAFF	TGTGCCAGCAGTTATACCGACTCGAACACTGAAGCTTTCTTT
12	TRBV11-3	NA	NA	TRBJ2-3	CASSFGISSQYF	TGTGCCAGCAGCTTTGGGATCTCGTCGCAGTATTTT
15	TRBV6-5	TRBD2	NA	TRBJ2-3	CASRRTSGFTDTQYF	TGTGCCAGCAGAAGGACTAGCGGGTTCACAGATACGCAGTATTTT
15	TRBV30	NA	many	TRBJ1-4	CAWSVNTGGREKLFF	TGTGCCTGGAGTGTAAATACCGGGGGCCGGGAAAAACTGTTTTTT